This TCR beta chain was retrieved from a study of CD8 T cell repertoires and HIV-1 epitope variants. Across the whole study: Controls were a CMV, EBV and flu peptide pool, Ebola AY9 negative control, and no-peptide well. Epitopes were three Gag families plus Nef HW9 and YT9. Points from the study as a whole: Under 10 antigen-specific TCR beta clonotypes were found; five to seven seemed cross-reactive to variants.

The CDR3 has 15 residues. V lost 4 bases to trimming and J lost 2 bases, with 11 bases between them. Per germline, CDR1 MDHEN and CDR2 SYDVKM. Clones were read by immunoSEQ multiplex PCR, and TCRdb kept only the in-frame ones, dropping some. The repertoire holds over 90,000 clones, with almost 75% as singletons. Remarks on this clone: Its cognate antigen is unknown.

The TCR originated in a male donor with HIV. The chain joins TRBV28 to TRBJ2-2; TRBD2 is a possible D gene (6 bases). What was sequenced was uncultured baseline CD8+ T cells from peripheral blood mononuclear cells (PBMCs). The CDR3 DNA follows: TGTGCCAGCAGTTACGGGCGGGGAAACACCGGGGAGCTGTTTTTT. Its protein product is CASSYGRGNTGELFF.